The 28 T cell receptor beta chains below come from one sample, sequenced in a study of PD-1 blockade in mismatch repair-deficient tumors. The protocol was immunoSEQ multiplex PCR, while the TCRdb copy is restricted to in-frame clones and leaves out a portion. This sample has some 110,000 clones; about three quarters occur once, and the top ten carry 4% to 6%. This specimen consisted of peripheral blood, obtained 60 to 65 weeks after starting pembrolizumab. The receptors originated from an adult with mismatch repair-deficient cancer.

This sequence joins TRBV12-5 and TRBJ2-3, with 9 bases lining up with TRBD2. Losses at the gene ends were 1 base for V and 1 base for J; bases not matched to a gene: 6. Germline V gene sequence: CDR1 LGHNT, CDR2 FRNRAP. The CDR3 is 17 amino acids. For the CDR3, the DNA is TGTGCTAGTGGTTTGGCAGCGGGAGGCAGTCGCACAGATACGCAGTATTTT. It specifies CASGLAAGGSRTDTQYF. The full variable domain, rest sourced from reference TRBV12-5 and TRBJ2-3, is DARVTQTPRHKVTEMGQEVTMRCQPILGHNTVFWYRQTMMQGLELLAYFRNRAPLDDSGMPKDRFSAEMPDATLATLKIQPSEPRDSAVYFCASGLAAGGSRTDTQYFGPGTRLTVL.

V is TRBV28 and J is TRBJ2-2, with 8 bases matching TRBD2. CDR1 is MDHEN and CDR2 is SYDVKM in the germline V gene. Trimming at V came to 7 bases and at J to 2 bases, leaving 3 bases not matched to a gene. This CDR3 is 14 amino acids long. The CDR3 protein is CASKRESNTGELFF. For the CDR3, the DNA is TGTGCCAGCAAGCGGGAGTCAAACACCGGGGAGCTGTTTTTT.

The V and J genes are TRBV29-1 and TRBJ2-7; D might be TRBD2 (5 bases). Germline V gene data show CDR1 as SQVTM and CDR2 as ANQGSEA. V shed 3 bases and J shed 0 bases, with 9 bases lying between them. The CDR3 length is 13 residues. In DNA, the CDR3 is TGCAGCGTTGAGGACGGACTCTCCTACGAGCAGTACTTC. It translates to CSVEDGLSYEQYF.

This clone was observed a handful of times. The chain uses TRBV5-1 and TRBJ2-2, with D tentatively TRBD1 or TRBD2 (5 bases each). V was cut by 4 bases and J by 9 bases, with 19 bases left in between. The CDR3 runs to 15 residues. Germline CDR1 is SGHRS and CDR2 is YFSETQ. CDR3 in DNA: TGCGCCAGCAGCGAATCGAACCCAGGGACCCGGGAGCTGTTTTTT. It is translated as CASSESNPGTRELFF. Based on the CDR3 plus reference TRBV5-1 and TRBJ2-2, the full variable domain is KAGVTQTPRYLIKTRGQQVTLSCSPISGHRSVSWYQQTPGQGLQFLFEYFSETQRNKGNFPGRFSGRQFSNSRSEMNVSTLELGDSALYLCASSESNPGTRELFFGEGSRLTVL.

This rearrangement joins TRBV4-1 to TRBJ1-1; perhaps TRBD1 as D (6 bases). V shed 3 bases and J shed 3 bases, with 14 bases lying between them. The V gene's germline CDR1 is MGHRA and CDR2 YSYEKL. CDR3 length equals 15 residues. Here the CDR3 DNA reads TGCGCCAGCAGCCACGTCTGGGGGGCCGACACTGAAGCTTTCTTT. It codes for CASSHVWGADTEAFF.

The gene calls are TRBV5-5 and TRBJ2-7; 13 bases are a match to TRBD2. CDR1 and CDR2 (germline): SGHKS, YYEKEE (reference sequence). The trim removed 4 bases at V and 6 bases at J, leaving 7 bases unmatched. This CDR3 region has 15 residues. CDR3 in amino acids: CASSAGLAGVGEQYF. The CDR3, as DNA: TGTGCCAGCAGCGCAGGACTAGCGGGAGTGGGCGAGCAGTACTTC.

For this clone: Sequence at one end of the junction differs from germline and may be a read error. This sequence joins TRBV6-1 and TRBJ1-4; D remains unclear. The CDR3 is 13 amino acids. CDR1 is MNHNS and CDR2 is SASEGT in the germline V gene. The CDR3, as DNA: TGTGCCAGCAATGAACGGGGTGATGAAAAACTGTTTTTT. It is translated as CASNERGDEKLFF.

A single count supports this clone. V is TRBV6-9 and J is TRBJ2-3; no clear D. Trimming took 2 bases from V and 6 from J, leaving 21 bases between them. Germline V CDR1 and CDR2: MNHGY, SVAAGI. This CDR3 contains 17 residues. This CDR3 reads CASSYIKQPTVRDTQYF. CDR3 DNA: TGTGCCAGCAGTTATATTAAGCAACCCACGGTAAGGGATACGCAGTATTTT.

V usage is TRBV6-6 and J usage is TRBJ2-7; the D gene is possibly TRBD2 (6 bases). V dropped 2 bases and J dropped 6 bases, with 11 bases sitting between them. Germline V lookup: CDR1 MNHNY, CDR2 SVGAGI (reference sequence). The CDR3 runs 13 residues. This CDR3 reads CASSYQSGGEQYF. CDR3 coding DNA: TGTGCCAGCAGTTACCAATCCGGGGGCGAGCAGTACTTC.

The rearrangement links TRBV6-1 to TRBJ2-7, with a tentative D call TRBD1 (5 bases). The CDR3 sequence is 16 residues long. V lost 3 bases and J 1 base, leaving 16 bases between the germline ends. Per the germline V gene, CDR1 is MNHNS and CDR2 is SASEGT. CDR3 sequence reads: CASSDGWGSRSYEQYF. The CDR3 DNA follows: TGTGCCAGCAGTGATGGGTGGGGCAGCAGATCCTACGAGCAGTACTTC.

The rearrangement joins TRBV7-6 to TRBJ2-3; TRBD2 might be the D (6 bases). Deletions cut 4 bases from V and 1 base from J, with 12 bases between. The germline gives CDR1 SGHVS, CDR2 FNYEAQ. This CDR3 is 15 amino acids long. CDR3 DNA sequence: TGTGCCAGCAGCTCGCGGGACGCAGGCACAGATACGCAGTATTTT. Protein sequence: CASSSRDAGTDTQYF.

V usage is TRBV27 and J usage is TRBJ2-1, with D unresolved. The CDR3 runs 11 residues. Germline values: CDR1 MNHEY, CDR2 SMNVEV (reference sequence). V was cut by 6 bases and J by 3 bases, with 3 bases left in between. CDR3 residues: CASRDYNEQFF. DNA of the CDR3: TGTGCCAGCAGGGACTACAATGAGCAGTTCTTC.

This clone was picked up one time. V and J are TRBV6-6 and TRBJ1-2; D call uncertain. The V gene lost 0 bases and the J gene lost 0 bases, with 5 bases spanning the gap. Germline-derived CDR1 and CDR2 are MNHNY and SVGAGI (reference sequence). The CDR3 loop spans 14 amino acids. The CDR3: CASSYSPANYGYTF. CDR3 nucleotides: TGTGCCAGCAGTTACTCGCCGGCTAACTATGGCTACACCTTC.

The rearrangement links TRBV27 to TRBJ1-2; D may be TRBD1 (5 bases). Germline lookup yields CDR1 MNHEY and CDR2 SMNVEV (reference sequence). CDR3 length equals 11 residues. V was pared by 8 bases and J by 8 bases, with 12 bases between. The DNA for the CDR3 is TGTGCCAGCGGGGCTTGGAGAGGCTACACCTTC. Its translation: CASGAWRGYTF.

V gene TRBV14 combines with J gene TRBJ2-3; D is ambiguous. The CDR3 is 14 residues long. V dropped 0 bases and J dropped 4 bases, with 8 bases sitting between them. Per germline, CDR1 SGHDN and CDR2 FVKESK. The CDR3 here is CASSQDPSSDTQYF. The CDR3 DNA reads as TGTGCCAGCAGCCAAGATCCCTCCTCAGATACGCAGTATTTT.

V and J are TRBV10-3 and TRBJ2-3; D might be TRBD2 (6 bases). Germline V lookup: CDR1 ENHRY, CDR2 SYGVKD. The CDR3 covers 16 residues. V gave up 0 bases and J gave up 4 bases, with 14 bases separating them. For the CDR3, the DNA is TGTGCCATCAGTGAGTCGGCTAGCGCGGGTCCAGATACGCAGTATTTT. As protein: CAISESASAGPDTQYF.

This clone turned up a few times. The chain joins TRBV7-3 to TRBJ1-2; 9 bases fit TRBD1. V lost 5 bases to trimming and J lost 4 bases; unmatched junction nucleotides: 8. This CDR3 is 15 amino acids long. CDR1 SGHTA and CDR2 FQGTGA come from the germline V gene. The CDR3 bases are TGTGCCAGCAGCCCCCGGACAGGGGATACCTATGGCTACACCTTC. Its protein is CASSPRTGDTYGYTF. The whole variable domain, remainder taken from reference TRBV7-3 and TRBJ1-2, is GAGVSQTPSNKVTEKGKYVELRCDPISGHTALYWYRQSLGQGPEFLIYFQGTGAADDSGLPNDRFFAVRPEGSVSTLKIQRTERGDSAVYLCASSPRTGDTYGYTFGSGTRLTVV.

This sequence joins TRBV27 and TRBJ2-1, with D possibly TRBD2 on 5 matching bases. Trimming left V 8 bases short and J 7 bases short, with 18 bases between. The CDR3 runs to 14 residues. Germline V CDR1 and CDR2: MNHEY, SMNVEV (reference sequence). CDR3 DNA: TGTGCCAGCCGCAGAACTAGTTGGGTAAATGAGCAGTTCTTC. This sequence encodes CASRRTSWVNEQFF.

J is TRBJ1-1 and V is TRBV6-5; D ambiguous. The CDR3 extends over 15 amino acids. Trimming cost V 2 bases and J 0 bases, with 10 bases left between them. The germline gives CDR1 MNHEY, CDR2 SVGAGI. The chain's CDR3 is CASSYTVGVNTEAFF. DNA for the CDR3: TGTGCCAGCAGTTACACGGTCGGGGTGAACACTGAAGCTTTCTTT.

CDR3 coding DNA: TGCGCCAGCAGCTTGATAGCAATGAACACTGAAGCTTTCTTT. Amino acid sequence: CASSLIAMNTEAFF. The chain is built from TRBV5-1 and TRBJ1-1; D not resolved. Germline V CDR1 and CDR2: SGHRS, YFSETQ. This CDR3 is 14 amino acids long. V was shortened by 1 base and J by 0 bases, with 7 bases between the two germline ends.

This sequence joins TRBV19 and TRBJ1-3; D possibly corresponds to TRBD1 (5 bases). Germline loops: CDR1 LNHDA, CDR2 SQIVND (reference sequence). The CDR3 is 14 residues long. Trimming cost V 5 bases and J 4 bases, with 12 bases left between them. The CDR3 spells CASSQDTGGNTIYF. The CDR3 DNA reads TGTGCCAGTAGTCAGGACACCGGCGGAAACACCATATATTTT.

V gene TRBV9 combines with J gene TRBJ2-4; TRBD1 might be the D (6 bases). The CDR3 runs 15 residues. The germline V gene has CDR1 SGDLS and CDR2 YYNGEE. The V and J ends lost 0 bases and 5 bases respectively, with 12 bases between them. The CDR3 here is CASSVDLDSENIQYF. DNA of the CDR3: TGTGCCAGCAGCGTAGATCTGGACAGCGAAAACATTCAGTACTTC.

V usage is TRBV25-1 and J usage is TRBJ1-5; tentative D call: TRBD1 (5 bases). The germline V gene encodes CDR1 MGHDK and CDR2 SYGVNS. This CDR3 is 13 amino acids long. V was cut by 6 bases and J by 8 bases, with 14 bases left in between. The CDR3 coding sequence is TGTGCCAGCAGACGCGGGACGTCAGAGCCCCAGCATTTT. Its protein product is CASRRGTSEPQHF.

The rearrangement links TRBV6-6 to TRBJ1-2; 10 nucleotides agree with TRBD1. V lost 6 bases and J lost 4; bases outside the gene matches: 8. CDR1 and CDR2 (germline): MNHNY, SVGAGI (reference sequence). The CDR3 loop spans 15 amino acids. For the CDR3, the DNA is TGTGCCAGCAGCCGACTGACAGGGGGCAGCTATGGCTACACCTTC. This codes for CASSRLTGGSYGYTF.

The V gene is TRBV4-3, the J gene TRBJ1-5, with D possibly being TRBD1 (5 bases). Germline V gives CDR1 LGHNA, CDR2 YSLEER. The CDR3 has 13 residues. V shed 1 base and J shed 9 bases, with 10 bases lying between them. The CDR3 nucleotides read TGCGCCAGCAGCCAAGGTTGGGGGATGCCCCAGCATTTT. It specifies CASSQGWGMPQHF.

This clone appeared a single time. Here the CDR3 reads CASSSHPGRDLRGNEQFF. CDR3 DNA sequence: TGTGCCAGCAGTTCCCATCCGGGGCGGGATCTTAGGGGCAATGAGCAGTTCTTC. The chain recombines TRBV27 with TRBJ2-1; tentative D call: TRBD2 (6 bases). The germline CDR1 and CDR2 sequences are MNHEY and SMNVEV (reference sequence). The CDR3 has 18 residues. V shed 4 bases and J shed 6 bases, with 25 bases lying between them.

V and J are TRBV2 and TRBJ2-7, with 10 positions matching TRBD2. Germline V lookup: CDR1 SNHLY, CDR2 FYNNEI. This CDR3 has 15 amino acids. Germline trimming cut 4 bases from V and 4 bases from J; bases unmatched to any gene: 7. CDR3 DNA: TGTGCCAGCAGTGCGGCTAGCGGGAGTAGGTACGAGCAGTACTTC. This gives the protein CASSAASGSRYEQYF.

The gene calls are TRBV27 and TRBJ1-4, with D possibly matching TRBD1 (5 bases). V was shortened by 10 bases and J by 8 bases, with 26 bases between the two germline ends. The CDR3 consists of 16 residues. CDR1 is MNHEY and CDR2 is SMNVEV in the germline V gene (reference sequence). CDR3 in DNA: TGTGCCAATGGCTCCAGGGAGGTGGTCGGGAACGAAAAACTGTTTTTT. Protein sequence: CANGSREVVGNEKLFF.